A selection of T cell receptor beta chains follows, all from one sample in a study of T cells after yellow fever vaccination. TCRdb reanalysed the 5' RACE reads using MiXCR and keeps one entry per CDR3 protein. The sample consists of some 600,000 distinct CDR3 sequences, approximately 16% of them appearing once. The specimen was PBMCs, collected less than 6 days after the first yellow fever vaccination. These receptors all come from a man in his late teens or twenties who received the YFV17D yellow fever vaccine. Both conserved end residues are part of each CDR3. Not every row has a clone size; where given, it reads once, few, many or a size class.

>TRBV3-1|few
CASSQVGGNGGELFF
>TRBV5-1|-
CASSFQGAGQETQYF
>TRBV6-2/TRBV6-3|-
CASSWGLAGARSTQYF
>TRBV10-3|few
CAIGQGYNSPLHF
>TRBV18|-
CASSSRSAAQSTEAFF
>TRBV4-2|many
CASSQVGDGYTF
>TRBV12-3/TRBV12-4|-
CASTGRGNTQYF
>TRBV19|-
CASWTHGKAFF
>TRBV7-3|many
CASSRQGSEQFF
>TRBV24-1|-
CATSDTGTGGYNEQFF
>TRBV7-9|few
CASSLYSGAYSNQPQHF
>TRBV12-3/TRBV12-4|-
CASSSRQGAPLHF
>TRBV10-3|once
CATDWTGGFGELFF
>TRBV12-3/TRBV12-4|-
CASSSRSGAPAIEAFF
>TRBV9|-
CASSGLDSRSSGNTIYF
>TRBV9|few
CASSAIPGQANTEAFF
>TRBV7-2|-
CASSPPDSFIGYGYTF
>TRBV15|few
CATSRRIGNQPQHF
>TRBV24-1|-
CATSDSHWGRSTGELFF
>TRBV2|-
CASSPEDSLNTEAFF
>TRBV7-9|-
CASSSGPRTGTNYGYTF
>TRBV7-6|few
CASSSTSGYTGELFF
>TRBV5-1|-
CASSPGPDRSITDTQYF
>TRBV7-2|-
CASSQQTGVGETQYF
>TRBV7-2|few
CASSLGQGMGGYTF
>TRBV7-9|-
CASSLAVGLGETQYF
>TRBV7-2|-
CASSFTSGGFQETQYF
>TRBV7-9|-
CASSSGAGQGNQPQHF
>TRBV24-1|-
CATGDSPYGYTF
>TRBV7-3|-
CASSLLQEAEQYF
>TRBV6-2/TRBV6-3|few
CASRLEQGGQPQHF
>TRBV12-3/TRBV12-4|many
CASSPRPGSTDTQYF
>TRBV30|-
CAWSVLGSNEQFF
>TRBV20-1|few
CSASYADTQYF
>TRBV5-1|-
CASSLGATGEETQYF
>TRBV12-3/TRBV12-4|few
CASSKDRVHNSPLHF
>TRBV5-1|many
CASSLESYNEQFF
>TRBV20-1|few
CSASVRRGNYGYTF
>TRBV12-3/TRBV12-4|few
CASSLRLLETDTQYF
>TRBV12-3/TRBV12-4|many
CASTPTGGFYGYTF
>TRBV9|-
CASSTQGAVYNEQFF
>TRBV12-3/TRBV12-4|few
CASSAGHSSGTQYF
>TRBV12-3/TRBV12-4|few
CASSSYGDEKLFF
>TRBV5-1|-
CASSLTTVYGYTF
>TRBV10-3|few
CAISESGFYEQYF
>TRBV19|many
CASSKRGGRSYNEQFF
>TRBV5-5|few
CASTTAGTSSYEQYF
>TRBV5-1|-
CASTTQGGADTQYF
>TRBV7-2|few
CASSLYIQGDNYGYTF
>TRBV11-2|-
CASSLEAPRRPSHWRAFF
>TRBV13|few
CASSRTGQGPETDTQYF
>TRBV6-2/TRBV6-3|-
CASSYSTTPSYFGGERSYNEQFF
>TRBV18|-
CASSPLTSTDTQYF
>TRBV7-6|-
CASSLLGEVSGAHNEQFF
>TRBV7-6|-
CASSFGSNTGELFF
>TRBV11-3|few
CASSLDGTSGGSGEQFF
>TRBV6-2/TRBV6-3|once
CASSPASGSYNEQFF
>TRBV5-1|few
CASSLEGRGGTDTQYF
>TRBV20-1|-
CSARDGLSGEQYF